The clone carrying this TCR beta chain has a handful of counts. Germline lookup yields CDR1 MGHDK and CDR2 SYGVNS. The length of the CDR3 is 17 residues. With 9 bases clipped from V and 4 bases from J, the junction kept 14 bases outside the gene matches. This sample is part of a study of blood T cell repertoires in COVID-19. Study-wide context: Acute and convalescent COVID-19 samples came from the United States, Italy and Spain.

In the original analysis: Estimation of nucleated cell counts was performed using reference gene primer amplification. The method was immunoSEQ multiplex PCR; TCRdb's version includes in-frame clones alone and lacks a portion of them. V, J and clone size are those of that table, while D and trimming were read from the DNA. The table shows some 150,000 clones, with roughly nine tenths occurring only once. This chain uses TRBV25-1 with TRBJ1-3, with 11 bases that match TRBD1. This TCR derives from a woman aged 55-70 years with active or convalescent COVID-19. The sample consisted of peripheral blood. CDR3: CASRTGGWGGGGNTIYF. The CDR3 bases are TGTGCCAGTAGGACAGGGGGCTGGGGCGGTGGCGGAAACACCATATATTTT.